This is a list of T cell receptor beta chains from one sample in a study of a mutant IDH1 vaccine in newly diagnosed glioma. Assay used: immunoSEQ multiplex PCR; TCRdb lists only in-frame clones, some missing. The repertoire has 60,000 to 85,000 clones, 79% of them found once; the top ten carry roughly 8%. Specimen: PBMCs, collected from a glioma patient treated with radiotherapy, temozolomide or both. The source of these receptors is a man in his forties or fifties with glioma. Both conserved end residues are part of each CDR3. The D gene is left open where the match is weak. Size is omitted from some rows. Given values are once, few, many or a class for expanded clones.

. | TRBJ1-1 | TRBD1 | TRBV5-6 | TGTGCCAGCAGCTTGGGTGGGGCAGGGGGGTACACTGAAGCTTTCTTT | CASSLGGAGGYTEAFF
. | TRBJ1-1 | . | TRBV2 | TGTGCCAGCAGTGAGCAGGGGACGAACACTGAAGCTTTCTTT | CASSEQGTNTEAFF
. | TRBJ1-1 | TRBD1 | TRBV6-6 | TGTGCCAGCAGTAGTACAGGGGGTACCGGGACTGAAGCTTTCTTT | CASSSTGGTGTEAFF
. | TRBJ1-2 | . | TRBV7-6 | TGTGCCAGCAGCCCAGGCCTTGGTAACTATGGCTACACCTTC | CASSPGLGNYGYTF
. | TRBJ1-4 | . | TRBV2 | TGTGCCAGCAGTGAGGGGACCTCTAATGAAAAACTGTTTTTT | CASSEGTSNEKLFF
. | TRBJ1-2 | . | TRBV6-6 | TGTGCCAGCAGTCAACAGGGTACGGCTCTTGGCTACACCTTC | CASSQQGTALGYTF
. | TRBJ2-3 | TRBD2 | TRBV5-1 | TGCGCCAGCAGCTCTAAGCGGGGGGGCACAGATACGCAGTATTTT | CASSSKRGGTDTQYF
. | TRBJ2-5 | . | TRBV9 | TGTGCCAGCACACGAGGGGGAGGGCCGCAAGAGACCCAGTACTTC | CASTRGGGPQETQYF
. | TRBJ2-2 | TRBD2 | TRBV7-6 | TGTGCCAGCAGCTTGGGGGAGGGGACCGGGGAGCTGTTTTTT | CASSLGEGTGELFF
. | TRBJ1-6 | . | TRBV6-4 | TGTGCCAGCAGTGACTCGAGGGGCCGTGATTCACCCCTCCACTTT | CASSDSRGRDSPLHF
. | TRBJ1-5 | TRBD1 | TRBV18 | TGTGCCAGCTCACCCGGGACAGGGCGCAATCAGCCCCAGCATTTT | CASSPGTGRNQPQHF
. | TRBJ1-2 | TRBD1 | TRBV5-1 | TGCGCCAGCAGCTTAGGACAGGGGGCGCGTGGCTACACCTTC | CASSLGQGARGYTF
few | TRBJ1-6 | TRBD1 | TRBV30 | TGTGCCTGGAGTGTAACAGGGGCAGGATCACCCCTCCACTTT | CAWSVTGAGSPLHF
many | TRBJ1-1 | . | TRBV5-1 | TGCGCCAGCAGCTCCATTGAGGGGAACACTGAAGCTTTCTTT | CASSSIEGNTEAFF
. | TRBJ1-5 | . | TRBV5-4 | TGTGCCAGCAGCTTGGATCCTGGGTTCGATCAGCCCCAGCATTTT | CASSLDPGFDQPQHF
. | TRBJ1-5 | . | TRBV6-1 | TGTGCCAGCAGTGAAAGGGCAGTTTACCGCTATAGCAATCAGCCCCAGCATTTT | CASSERAVYRYSNQPQHF
. | TRBJ1-5 | TRBD1 | TRBV7-2 | TGTGCCAGCAGCCCACAGGGGGCGGGCAATCAGCCCCAGCATTTT | CASSPQGAGNQPQHF
. | TRBJ2-7 | TRBD1 | TRBV7-6 | TGTGCCAGCAGCTTCAGACAGGGCTACGAGCAGTACTTC | CASSFRQGYEQYF
. | TRBJ1-5 | . | TRBV19 | TGTGCCAGTAGTATTAGACAGGCCGAAGGGCAGCCCCAGCATTTT | CASSIRQAEGQPQHF
. | TRBJ1-1 | TRBD1 | TRBV6-1 | TGTGCCAGCAGTCAACAGGGGGCGGGTACTGAAGCTTTCTTT | CASSQQGAGTEAFF
. | TRBJ2-1 | TRBD1 | TRBV5-1 | TGCGCCAGCAGCTGGGGACAGGGGACCTACAATGAGCAGTTCTTC | CASSWGQGTYNEQFF
. | TRBJ2-1 | . | TRBV10-3 | TGTGCCATCTCCCGGGGAGGCAATGAGCAGTTCTTC | CAISRGGNEQFF
. | TRBJ1-2 | . | TRBV4-2 | TGTGCCAGCAGCCAAGTCAAGGGGGTTAACTATGGCTACACCTTC | CASSQVKGVNYGYTF
. | TRBJ2-7 | . | TRBV6-1 | TGTGCCAGCAGTGATTGGACAGTCTCCTACGAGCAGTACTTC | CASSDWTVSYEQYF
. | TRBJ2-2 | . | TRBV5-4 | TGTGCCAGCAGCTTGGCCACTAACACCGGGGAGCTGTTTTTT | CASSLATNTGELFF
. | TRBJ1-5 | . | TRBV2 | TGTGCCAGTACGGGGAGGTGGGATCAGCCCCAGCATTTT | CASTGRWDQPQHF
. | TRBJ1-6 | . | TRBV6-5 | TGTGCCAGCAGTCCCTGGGGGGCGAATTCACCCCTCCACTTT | CASSPWGANSPLHF
. | TRBJ2-3 | . | TRBV5-4 | TGTGCCAGCAGCTTGTCCAGGGCTGATACGCAGTATTTT | CASSLSRADTQYF
. | TRBJ2-3 | TRBD1 | TRBV7-9 | TGTGCCAGCAGCCCCCGGACAGGGGTGGTAATGGGTACGCAGTATTTT | CASSPRTGVVMGTQYF
. | TRBJ2-1 | . | TRBV19 | TGTGCCAGTAGTATTGAGGGGAATTCCTACAATGAGCAGTTCTTC | CASSIEGNSYNEQFF
few | TRBJ1-1 | . | TRBV9 | TGTGCCAGCAGCGTAGGACAGGCGAGGACTGAAGCTTTCTTT | CASSVGQARTEAFF
. | TRBJ2-7 | . | TRBV6-5 | TGTGCCAGCAGTTACTCCGGACTTATCTACGAGCAGTACTTC | CASSYSGLIYEQYF
. | TRBJ1-5 | TRBD1 | TRBV2 | TGTGCCAGCAGTGGCCCGACAGGGTCGCGGCAGCCCCAGCATTTT | CASSGPTGSRQPQHF
. | TRBJ2-1 | . | TRBV6-5 | TGTGCCAGCAGTGAATTTAGGGGGAATGAGCAGTTCTTC | CASSEFRGNEQFF
. | TRBJ2-5 | TRBD1 | TRBV5-1 | TGCGCCAGCAGCTCAAAACTCGCATCGGGACAGGGGGCAGAGACCCAGTACTTC | CASSSKLASGQGAETQYF
. | TRBJ1-5 | . | TRBV6-5 | TGTGCCAGCAGTTATCGGGCAGGGCACAACAGCCCCCAGCATTTT | CASSYRAGHNSPQHF
. | TRBJ2-1 | TRBD1 | TRBV5-6 | TGTGCCAGCAGCTCCAGGGGGCACCACAACTACAATGAGCAGTTCTTC | CASSSRGHHNYNEQFF
. | TRBJ1-4 | TRBD1 | TRBV27 | TGTGCCAGCAGTTCATTCCGGGACAGGGGCAGGGAAAAACTGTTTTTT | CASSSFRDRGREKLFF
. | TRBJ2-2 | . | TRBV28 | TGTGCCAGCAGTTTTAACACCGGGGAGCTGTTTTTT | CASSFNTGELFF
. | TRBJ2-7 | TRBD1 | TRBV28 | TGTGCCAGCAGTCAAAGACAGGGGGGGTCCTACGAGCAGTACTTC | CASSQRQGGSYEQYF
. | TRBJ2-7 | TRBD1 | TRBV4-2 | TGTGCCAGCAGTCGGACAGGCGCCTACGAGCAGTACTTC | CASSRTGAYEQYF
. | TRBJ2-1 | TRBD2 | TRBV7-2 | TGTGCCAGCAGCCGGACTAGCGGGGGTCGTATTGAGCAGTTCTTC | CASSRTSGGRIEQFF
. | TRBJ1-1 | . | TRBV2 | TGTGCCAGCATTCTCAGACAGGCTGGGACTGAAGCTTTCTTT | CASILRQAGTEAFF
few | TRBJ2-7 | . | TRBV20-1 | TGCAGTGCCGCTCTAAATTTCGAGCAGTACTTC | CSAALNFEQYF
. | TRBJ2-7 | . | TRBV5-4 | TGTGCCAGCAGCGGTAGCTCCTACGAGCAGTACTTC | CASSGSSYEQYF
. | TRBJ2-2 | . | TRBV7-2 | TGTGCCAGCACTCCCGTAAGGGCCTCCACCGGGGAGCTGTTTTTT | CASTPVRASTGELFF
few | TRBJ1-6 | TRBD1 | TRBV6-5 | TGTGCCAGCAGACCAACAGGGGAGGGATCACCCCTCCACTTT | CASRPTGEGSPLHF
. | TRBJ2-1 | . | TRBV6-1 | TGTGCCAGCAGTAACCACCAGGCGAATGAGCAGTTCTTC | CASSNHQANEQFF
. | TRBJ1-2 | . | TRBV2 | TGTGCCAGCACCCCCCAGATGGACTATGGCTACACCTTC | CASTPQMDYGYTF
. | TRBJ2-7 | . | TRBV4-2 | TGTGCCAGCAGCCAGTTGGAGAACAGTGGGTCTAACTCCTACGAGCAGTACTTC | CASSQLENSGSNSYEQYF